The present T cell receptor (beta chain) was sequenced within a study of cytomegalovirus exposure and HLA in healthy donors. Method: immunoSEQ multiplex PCR; TCRdb's copy keeps in-frame clones and lacks some. In the table there are under 250,000 clones, over 65% of which are singletons. This clonotype was obtained from a woman in her late teens or twenties in good health and CMV-seronegative. Sequenced: PBMCs.

DNA of the CDR3: TGTGCCAGCAGTTCCGGACCGAACTACGAGCAGTACTTC. It is translated as CASSSGPNYEQYF. The chain couples TRBV6-1 to TRBJ2-7, with D unresolved. Germline CDR1 and CDR2: MNHNS and SASEGT. Between the trimmed V and J ends, which lost 5 bases and 3 bases, there was a span of 11 bases. This CDR3 comprises 13 residues.